The clone carrying this TCR beta chain came up many times. Its antigen is still unknown. CDR1 LGHDT and CDR2 YNNKEL come from the germline V gene (reference sequence). CDR3 length: 14 amino acids. The V gene lost 1 base and the J gene lost 4 bases, with 10 bases spanning the gap. This record comes from a study of identical twins. Points from the study as a whole: Fewer insertions marked abundant cord blood beta clonotypes; young adult naive trended weakly, memory not at all.

TCRdb processed the 5' RACE reads anew with MiXCR; each CDR3 protein has one entry. Altogether roughly 700,000 distinct CDR3 sequences are present, about 9.4% being singletons, with the ten largest covering 0.85% to 1%. The data also belong to a second study, concerning yellow fever vaccine responses in identical twins.

This receptor was identified in a woman under 30 in good health. The chain recombines TRBV3-1 with TRBJ1-2; D is uncertain. The sequencing sample was made of PBMCs. CDR3 sequence reads: CASSQAQIFYGYTF. For the CDR3, the DNA is TGTGCCAGCAGCCAAGCCCAGATTTTCTATGGCTACACCTTC. The variable domain in full, with the rest retrieved from reference TRBV3-1 and TRBJ1-2, is DTAVSQTPKYLVTQMGNDKSIKCEQNLGHDTMYWYKQDSKKFLKIMFSYNNKELIINETVPNRFSPKSPDKAHLNLHINSLELGDSAVYFCASSQAQIFYGYTFGSGTRLTVV.